The entry below gives a single TCR beta chain sequence along with its context. This sample was taken from a study of blood T cell repertoires in COVID-19. Study in general: Samples representing acute and convalescent COVID-19 were sourced from the United States, Italy and Spain. Sources were T cells, B-cell-depleted T cells, or PBMCs; the material itself was cDNA or gDNA.

Cohort placement rested on clinical history that participants reported themselves. In the original workflow: The authors estimated nucleated cell counts from reference gene primer amplification. Clones were sequenced by immunoSEQ multiplex PCR, and TCRdb holds only the in-frame ones, with some missing. That table gives V, J and clone size, and the DNA gave D and trimming. The data contain some 460,000 clones, nearly 90% of them singletons. V lost 0 bases and J lost 0, with 11 bases in between. The germline gives CDR1 LGHDT, CDR2 YNNKEL (reference sequence). The CDR3 sequence is 16 residues long. The chain combines TRBV3-1 (or the pseudogene TRBV3-2) with TRBJ1-1; no clear D gene. The origin of this receptor is a young woman with acute COVID-19. Sequencing used PBMCs or T cells enriched from blood (not recorded which). This CDR3 is CASSQEEGGMNTEAFF. CDR3 DNA: TGTGCCAGCAGCCAAGAGGAGGGAGGGATGAACACTGAAGCTTTCTTT.